This is a list of T cell receptor beta chains from one sample in a study of shared clonotypes between healthy human individuals. Clones were read by immunoSEQ multiplex PCR, and TCRdb kept only the in-frame ones, dropping some. This table has around 2.5 million clones, more than 85% appearing once. The sample taken for sequencing was naive CD4+ T cells from PBMCs. These receptors were taken from a man aged 18 to 30 in good health. Some clones in this sample may be carry-over from other donors' samples. The CDR3 runs from the conserved cysteine through the conserved F or W. D genes are given only for firm matches. The size entry is marked missing in some rows and otherwise reads once, few, many or a size class.

V,J,D,size,DNA,CDR3
TRBV6-5,TRBJ1-2,TRBD1,few,TGTGCCAGCAGGAGACAGGGAACTAACTATGGCTACACCTTC,CASRRQGTNYGYTF
TRBV18,TRBJ2-7,-,-,TGTGCCAGCTCACCCCGGGACTGGTACTACGAGCAGTACTTC,CASSPRDWYYEQYF
TRBV28,TRBJ1-4,-,once,TGTGCCAGCAGTCCCCCAGGAGGGACAAGAGGAAAACTGTTTTTT,CASSPPGGTRGKLFF
TRBV5-5,TRBJ1-2,-,-,TGTGCCAGCAGCGGATCCGGCTACACCTTC,CASSGSGYTF
TRBV29-1,TRBJ2-3,-,-,TGCAGCCAGGCTTGGGGGTCAGATACGCAGTATTTT,CSQAWGSDTQYF
TRBV4-3,TRBJ2-5,TRBD2,-,TGCGCCAGCAGCCAAGATTTCTCAGGGTGGGGGACTAGTGTAGGGACCCAGTACTTC,CASSQDFSGWGTSVGTQYF
TRBV5-1,TRBJ2-5,-,-,TGCGCCAGCAGCCCCTACGGGACAAAGGATTCCGGTAGGGGGGAGACCCAGTACTTC,CASSPYGTKDSGRGETQYF
TRBV11-2,TRBJ1-5,-,few,TGTGCCAGCAGCTCAGGATTCAATCAGCCCCAGCATTTT,CASSSGFNQPQHF
TRBV19,TRBJ1-5,-,few,TGTGCCAGTAGTATCCGGCAGGGGAGTCAGCCCCAGCATTTT,CASSIRQGSQPQHF
TRBV28,TRBJ2-4,-,-,TGTGCCAGCAGTTCACCAGGACCGAAGGCCCTGGGGATTCAGTACTTC,CASSSPGPKALGIQYF
TRBV5-1,TRBJ2-1,-,-,TGCGCCAGCAGCTTGGTTGGGCTTCTCTATGAGCAGTTCTTC,CASSLVGLLYEQFF
TRBV2,TRBJ2-1,-,-,TGTGCCAGCGTGGAGGGGGGAAATGAGCAGTTCTTC,CASVEGGNEQFF
TRBV6-1,TRBJ2-2,-,-,TGTGCCAGCGCGGTTTCACGGGTGAACACCGGGGAGCTGTTTTTT,CASAVSRVNTGELFF
TRBV4-1,TRBJ1-1,-,-,TGCGCCAGCAGCCAAGTTGGAGGTGAAGCTTTCTTT,CASSQVGGEAFF
TRBV6-6,TRBJ1-2,-,once,TGTGCCAGCACTCGGTTGGGTAGTGGCTACACCTTC,CASTRLGSGYTF
TRBV7-9,TRBJ2-7,TRBD1,-,TGTGCCAGCAGCTTGACAGGGGCCCACGAGCAGTACTTC,CASSLTGAHEQYF
TRBV9,TRBJ1-1,-,-,TGTGCCAGCAGAGGCTCCGGGAAAGTGGCTGAAGCTTTCTTT,CASRGSGKVAEAFF
TRBV28,TRBJ2-7,TRBD2,-,TGTGCCAGCATGACGGGAGGGCCTCAAGAGCAGTACTTC,CASMTGGPQEQYF
TRBV6-5,TRBJ2-7,-,-,TGTGCCAGCAGTTACTGGCGGGGCGACAACGAGCAGTACTTC,CASSYWRGDNEQYF
TRBV11-2,TRBJ2-7,TRBD2,-,TGTGCCAGCAGCTTAGGAGCGGGAGGGCCCTACGAGCAGTACTTC,CASSLGAGGPYEQYF
TRBV2,TRBJ2-7,-,-,TGTGCCAGCCGGCTCCGCTACGAGCAGTACTTC,CASRLRYEQYF
TRBV5-5,TRBJ1-3,TRBD1,-,TGTGCCAGCAGCGTGACAGGGGGCGGCTCTGGAAACACCATATATTTT,CASSVTGGGSGNTIYF
TRBV7-2,TRBJ1-5,TRBD1,-,TGTGCCAGCAGCTCTGGGACAGCAGGCAATCAGCCCCAGCATTTT,CASSSGTAGNQPQHF
TRBV5-1,TRBJ2-7,-,-,TGCGCCAGCAGCTGGAGTACGGGGTACTACGAGCAGTACTTC,CASSWSTGYYEQYF
TRBV2,TRBJ1-2,-,-,TGTGCCAGCATGATGGACAGAGGAGGCTACACCTTC,CASMMDRGGYTF
TRBV30,TRBJ1-4,-,-,TGTGCCTGGGGGGGCGATCTTAATGAAAAACTGTTTTTT,CAWGGDLNEKLFF
TRBV28,TRBJ2-7,-,-,TGTGCCAGCGGAACTCTTACCTACGAGCAGTACTTC,CASGTLTYEQYF
TRBV23-1,TRBJ2-3,TRBD1,-,TGCGCCAGCAGTCCGCGGTATCACGCAGGGGGAAGAACAGATACGCAGTATTTT,CASSPRYHAGGRTDTQYF
TRBV19,TRBJ1-5,TRBD1,-,TGTGCCAGTAGTGCGACAGGGATAAGCAATCAGCCCCAGCATTTT,CASSATGISNQPQHF
TRBV5-1,TRBJ2-7,-,-,TGCGCCAGCAGCTTGACAGGGCGGTCCGAGCAGTACTTC,CASSLTGRSEQYF
TRBV5-8,TRBJ1-5,-,-,TGTGCCAGCAGCCGGAGGGGCACCAGCAATCAGCCCCAGCATTTT,CASSRRGTSNQPQHF
TRBV5-1,TRBJ1-2,TRBD1,-,TGCGCCAGCAGCTGGCAGGGACAGAACTATGGCTACACCTTC,CASSWQGQNYGYTF
TRBV19,TRBJ1-2,-,once,TGTGCCAGTAGTATAGACGGCGGGGGCTACACCTTC,CASSIDGGGYTF
TRBV9,TRBJ2-5,TRBD1,-,TGTGCCAGCAGCGTAGCTATGGGGACAGGTCAAGAGACCCAGTACTTC,CASSVAMGTGQETQYF
TRBV20-1,TRBJ2-5,-,-,TGCAGTGCCATAAGGGAAGAGACCCAGTACTTC,CSAIREETQYF
TRBV5-4,TRBJ2-2,TRBD2,-,TGTGCCAGCAGCTCGACTAGCGGATACACCGGGGAGCTGTTTTTT,CASSSTSGYTGELFF
TRBV11-2,TRBJ2-3,-,-,TGTGCCAGCAGCTTTGGACTCAACACAGATACGCAGTATTTT,CASSFGLNTDTQYF
TRBV9,TRBJ2-7,-,-,TGTGCCAGCAGCCCCCCGGGCAGGGGCTACTACGAGCAGTACTTC,CASSPPGRGYYEQYF
TRBV6-5,TRBJ2-5,TRBD1,-,TGTGCCAGCAGTCGAAGAGGACAGGGTCAAGTGACCCAGTACTTC,CASSRRGQGQVTQYF
TRBV27,TRBJ2-6,-,-,TGTGCCAGTACATTTGCTCGGACAGTGCTCTCTGGGGCCAACGTCCTGACTTTC,CASTFARTVLSGANVLTF
TRBV5-6,TRBJ2-3,TRBD1,-,TGTGCCAGCAGCTTTTACGGACAGGGGGCAACAGATACGCAGTATTTT,CASSFYGQGATDTQYF
TRBV9,TRBJ1-1,-,-,TGTGCCAGCAGCGCAGGGACATCGAACACTGAAGCTTTCTTT,CASSAGTSNTEAFF
TRBV9,TRBJ2-2,TRBD2,-,TGTGCCAGCAGCCACCTTGGGACTAGCGGGAGTAGCCCCAACACCGGGGAGCTGTTTTTT,CASSHLGTSGSSPNTGELFF
TRBV2,TRBJ1-2,TRBD1,-,TGTGCCAGCAGTCTTACAGGGGCATATGGCTACACCTTC,CASSLTGAYGYTF
TRBV28,TRBJ2-7,-,-,TGTGCCAGCAGTTTAATAGCTGAGGGGAGTGGAGAGCAGTACTTC,CASSLIAEGSGEQYF
TRBV6-1,TRBJ2-1,-,-,TGTGCCAGCGGGAGCGGATGGGATGAGCAGTTCTTC,CASGSGWDEQFF
TRBV7-9,TRBJ2-3,TRBD2,-,TGTGCCAGCAGCATAGCGGGAGGGCCAGATACGCAGTATTTT,CASSIAGGPDTQYF
TRBV18,TRBJ2-7,TRBD1,-,TGTGCCAGCTCTCCACAACAGGGGGACGAGCAGTACTTC,CASSPQQGDEQYF
TRBV29-1,TRBJ1-1,-,-,TGCAGCGTTGAAGTTAACAGGAACACTGAAGCTTTCTTT,CSVEVNRNTEAFF
TRBV5-6,TRBJ1-1,-,few,TGTGCCAGCAGCTACCGACCGTCGCGGACTGAAGCTTTCTTT,CASSYRPSRTEAFF
TRBV12-5,TRBJ2-3,-,-,TGTGCTAGTAGGACCGTACGAGATACGCAGTATTTT,CASRTVRDTQYF
TRBV18,TRBJ2-5,TRBD1,-,TGTGCCAGCTCACTGGGACAGGTCCAAGAGACCCAGTACTTC,CASSLGQVQETQYF
TRBV9,TRBJ2-5,-,once,TGTGCCAGCAGCGTAGGTACAGGACAAGAGACCCAGTACTTC,CASSVGTGQETQYF